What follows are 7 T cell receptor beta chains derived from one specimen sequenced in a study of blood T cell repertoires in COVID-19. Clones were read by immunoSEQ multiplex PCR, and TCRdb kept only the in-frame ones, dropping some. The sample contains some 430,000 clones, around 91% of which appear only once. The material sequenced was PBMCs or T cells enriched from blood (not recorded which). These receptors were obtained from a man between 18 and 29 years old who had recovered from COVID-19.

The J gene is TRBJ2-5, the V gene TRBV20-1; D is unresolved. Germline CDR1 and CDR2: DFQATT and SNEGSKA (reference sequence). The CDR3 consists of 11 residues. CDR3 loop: CIKGDEETQYF. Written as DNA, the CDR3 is TGCATCAAAGGAGACGAAGAGACCCAGTACTTC.

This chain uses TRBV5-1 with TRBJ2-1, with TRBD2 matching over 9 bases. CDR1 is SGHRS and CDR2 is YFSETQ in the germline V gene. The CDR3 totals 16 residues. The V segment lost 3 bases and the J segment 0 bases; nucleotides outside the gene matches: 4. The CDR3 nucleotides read TGCGCCAGCAGCTCGCTAGCGGGATTCTCCTACAATGAGCAGTTCTTC. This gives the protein CASSSLAGFSYNEQFF.

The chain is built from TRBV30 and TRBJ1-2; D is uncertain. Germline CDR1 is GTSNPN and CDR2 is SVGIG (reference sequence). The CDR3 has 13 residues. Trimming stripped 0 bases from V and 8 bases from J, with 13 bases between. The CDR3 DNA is TGTGCCTGGAGTGTAGTCGCCCGGCGGGGCTACACCTTC. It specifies CAWSVVARRGYTF.

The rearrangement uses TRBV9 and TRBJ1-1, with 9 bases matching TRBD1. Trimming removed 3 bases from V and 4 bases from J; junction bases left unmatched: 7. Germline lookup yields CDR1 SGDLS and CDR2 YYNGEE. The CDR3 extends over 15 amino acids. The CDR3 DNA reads TGTGCCAGCAGCGGGGGACAGGGAGCGATCACTGAAGCTTTCTTT. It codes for CASSGGQGAITEAFF.

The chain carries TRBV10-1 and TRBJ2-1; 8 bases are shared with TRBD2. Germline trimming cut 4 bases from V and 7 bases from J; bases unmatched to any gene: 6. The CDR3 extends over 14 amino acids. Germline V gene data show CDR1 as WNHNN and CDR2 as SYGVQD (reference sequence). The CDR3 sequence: CASSGGLVSNEQFF. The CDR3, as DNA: TGCGCCAGCAGTGGGGGACTAGTCTCGAATGAGCAGTTCTTC.

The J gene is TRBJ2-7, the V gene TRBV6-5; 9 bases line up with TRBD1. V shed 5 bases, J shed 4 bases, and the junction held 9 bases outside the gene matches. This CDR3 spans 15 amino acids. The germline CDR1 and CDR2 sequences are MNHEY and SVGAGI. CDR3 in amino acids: CASSLGTGIWYEQYF. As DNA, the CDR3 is TGTGCCAGCAGTCTCGGGACAGGGATTTGGTACGAGCAGTACTTC.

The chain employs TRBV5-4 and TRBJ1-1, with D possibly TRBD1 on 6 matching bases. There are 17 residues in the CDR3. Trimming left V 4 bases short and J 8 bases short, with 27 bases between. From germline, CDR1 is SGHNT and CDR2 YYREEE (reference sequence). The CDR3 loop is CASSKMAAGGIKAEAFF. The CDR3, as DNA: TGTGCCAGCAGCAAGATGGCGGCGGGGGGCATTAAGGCGGAAGCTTTCTTT.